This T cell receptor beta chain was identified during a study of blood T cell repertoires in COVID-19 (dated by TCRdb to about 2020). A note on the overall study: Collaborator samples came from the United States, Italy and Spain and covered acute and convalescent phases of COVID-19. The dataset comprised deeply sampled blood TCRbeta repertoires from subjects exposed to, actively infected with, or recovered from COVID-19. The sample metadata nearly always contained a de-identified subject ID, COVID-19 status, age in years and sex. HLA class I and class II types, where available, came from metadata supplied by the sample provider rather than from assay-based typing. The samples were drawn from the first 160 participants of the ongoing ImmuneRACE study and from over a thousand subjects provided by 6 global collaborators. The material from the prospective study consisted of cDNA or gDNA derived from T cells, B-cell-depleted T cells, or PBMCs. The repertoires were made available in a free public database intended to serve as a resource for research on the immune response to SARS-CoV-2.

General conclusions and limits of the study: Clinical and demographic metadata were provided uncurated, with the amount varying by source and participant.

TCRbeta CDR3 regions were amplified from genomic DNA using the immunoSEQ Assay, a bias-controlled multiplex PCR. Concerning the study's data processing: The number of nucleated cells in each sample was estimated by amplification of reference gene primers within the assay. Sequence reads were collapsed and filtered to measure the absolute abundance of every unique TCRbeta CDR3 rearrangement. For each sample, productive Simpson clonality was calculated as the square root of Simpson's diversity index across productive rearrangements. TCRdb retrieved this table from immuneACCESS and kept in-frame rearrangements only. Not all clones are present; in checked studies, unresolved V genes account for under half, and no reason is known for the remainder. The D gene and trimming were derived from the DNA, and the V and J assignments and clone size from that table. The sample yields under 250,000 clones; around 80% were counted once. Around 7.3% of the sample lies in the top ten.

Whole blood was collected in K2EDTA tubes by collaborating institutions according to the institutions' own protocols. For TCRbeta analysis, collaborators shipped samples in one of three forms: frozen whole blood, isolated PBMCs, or DNA extracted from either of those sample types. Comment on this clone: It lacks a known antigen. The record has no base qualities; no much larger clone is one base away.

CDR1 and CDR2, per the germline V gene, are SGHDT and YYEEEE. The CDR3 sequence holds 16 residues, the cysteine and phenylalanine included. The sequence is cut down to CDR3 DNA, 48 bases in frame from base 1. Deletion took 0 bases off V and 1 base off J, with a span of 10 bases between the germline ends. The receptor was isolated from a woman aged 70-85 years with acute or convalescent COVID-19. Sequences were obtained from peripheral blood. The chain uses TRBV5-6 and TRBJ2-2; the D gene is perhaps TRBD2, from 5 matching bases. The CDR3 here reads CASSLEFRGNTGELFF. Here is the DNA: TGTGCCAGCAGCTTGGAGTTTCGGGGGAACACCGGGGAGCTGTTTTTT.